One and the same sample provided the 13 T cell receptor beta chains below, sequenced in a study of cytomegalovirus exposure and HLA in healthy donors. The PCR contained 60 Vbeta and 13 Jbeta primers. TCRdb's copy holds only in-frame clones and misses some; the assay was immunoSEQ multiplex PCR. The sample has about 120,000 clones, 17% seen once; the top ten hold approximately 2.6%. The specimen was PBMCs. The receptors originated from a female donor in good health and CMV-seropositive.

In its sample, this clone was seen a few times. The gene calls are TRBV7-8 and TRBJ2-2, with TRBD2 identical over 9 bases. Losses at the gene ends were 2 bases for V and 5 bases for J; bases not matched to a gene: 9. This CDR3 is 17 amino acids long. Per the germline V gene, CDR1 is SGHVS and CDR2 is FQNEAQ. CDR3 sequence: CASSLRDSGGWTGELFF. The CDR3 bases are TGTGCCAGCAGCTTACGTGATAGCGGGGGTTGGACCGGGGAGCTGTTTTTT.

The CDR3 coding sequence is TGCGCCAGCAGTGAGTTTCTTCGTGAGAAGGGGATGCTCCAGCATTTT. It encodes CASSEFLREKGMLQHF. The chain couples TRBV10-1 to TRBJ1-5; possibly TRBD1 for D (5 bases). V was cut by 1 base and J by 12 bases, with 22 bases left in between. Looked up from germline, CDR1 is WNHNN and CDR2 is SYGVQD (reference sequence). The CDR3 has 16 amino acids.

This clone was detected a few times. The chain recombines TRBV13 with TRBJ2-7, with D maybe TRBD2 (6 bases). The V end lost 5 bases, the J end lost 5 bases, and 25 bases lay between the germline ends. Germline V gene sequence: CDR1 PRHDT, CDR2 FYEKMQ (reference sequence). The CDR3 spans 17 residues. The CDR3 DNA is TGTGCCAGCAGCCTCAACGGGCGAGCGGGCGCAAAGCACGAGCAGTACTTC. Translation gives CASSLNGRAGAKHEQYF.

This clone has more than one count but fewer than ten. The chain employs TRBV6-1 and TRBJ2-7; 7 bases align to TRBD1. From germline, CDR1 is MNHNS and CDR2 SASEGT. The V and J ends lost 6 bases and 2 bases, in that order; junction bases with no gene match: 7. CDR3 length: 14 amino acids. DNA of the CDR3: TGTGCCAGCAGAAAAAGACAGGGAACCTACGAGCAGTACTTC. Encoded protein: CASRKRQGTYEQYF.

Only a few counts were recorded for this clone. The genes are TRBV2 and TRBJ2-7, with TRBD2 matching 12 bases. Germline trimming cut 5 bases from V and 6 bases from J; bases unmatched to any gene: 5. The length of the CDR3 is 14 residues. Germline assignment: CDR1 SNHLY and CDR2 FYNNEI. CDR3 sequence: CASSPSGRATEQYF. CDR3 nucleotide sequence: TGTGCCAGCAGTCCTAGCGGGAGGGCGACCGAGCAGTACTTC.

This clone was observed a handful of times. The J gene is TRBJ2-5, the V gene TRBV25-1; 11 nucleotides align to TRBD2. V shed 3 bases and J 5 bases; nucleotides not matched to a gene: 11. In germline, CDR1 is MGHDK, CDR2 SYGVNS. The CDR3 consists of 17 residues. The CDR3 loop is CASSDRFPGLAVETQYF. As DNA, the CDR3 is TGTGCCAGCAGTGACCGGTTTCCGGGACTAGCGGTTGAGACCCAGTACTTC.

CDR3 DNA sequence: TGCGCCAGCAGCCGGGATGGACAGGGAGCTGGAAACACCATATATTTT. It specifies CASSRDGQGAGNTIYF. The chain links TRBV4-3 to TRBJ1-3; 8 nucleotides line up with TRBD1. The CDR3 loop spans 16 amino acids. Trimming at V came to 4 bases and at J to 2 bases, leaving 7 bases not matched to a gene. Per the germline V gene, CDR1 is LGHNA and CDR2 is YSLEER.

This CDR3 reads CASSLLARPSYEQYF. CDR3 DNA sequence: TGTGCCAGCAGTTTACTAGCGCGACCCTCCTACGAGCAGTACTTC. The chain uses TRBV27 and TRBJ2-7; a possible D gene is TRBD2 (6 bases). There are 15 residues in the CDR3. The V gene's germline CDR1 is MNHEY and CDR2 SMNVEV (reference sequence). The germline V and J ends were trimmed by 2 bases and 0 bases, with 11 bases remaining between them.

On this clone: The same CDR3 also results from other DNA sequences found in this sample. The chain uses TRBV6-5 and TRBJ2-7; TRBD2 matches 8 bases. Germline CDR1 and CDR2: MNHEY and SVGAGI. Losses at the gene ends were 0 bases for V and 3 bases for J; bases not matched to a gene: 4. CDR3 length: 15 residues. The DNA for the CDR3 is TGTGCCAGCAGTTACTCGGGCCTAGCGGGCTACGAGCAGTACTTC. This translates into CASSYSGLAGYEQYF.

V usage is TRBV6-5 and J usage is TRBJ2-5, with 9 bases identical to TRBD1. Germline trimming cut 3 bases from V and 5 bases from J; bases unmatched to any gene: 7. Looked up from germline, CDR1 is MNHEY and CDR2 is SVGAGI. The CDR3 is 15 amino acids. CDR3 DNA: TGTGCCAGCAGTTATGGGACAGGGATAGGGGAGACCCAGTACTTC. This sequence encodes CASSYGTGIGETQYF.

This clone was found a few times. The chain recombines TRBV30 with TRBJ2-7; 10 bases are shared with TRBD1. Trimming cost V 5 bases and J 5 bases; bases outside gene matches: 3. The CDR3 extends over 12 amino acids. Germline assignment: CDR1 GTSNPN and CDR2 SVGIG (reference sequence). CDR3 protein: CAWGGQGNEQYF. The CDR3 region has the DNA TGTGCCTGGGGGGGACAGGGGAACGAGCAGTACTTC. The entire variable domain, with the rest obtained from reference TRBV30 and TRBJ2-7, is as follows: SQTIHQWPATLVQPVGSPLSLECTVEGTSNPNLYWYRQAAGRGLQLLFYSVGIGQISSEVPQNLSASRPQDRQFILSSKKLLLSDSGFYLCAWGGQGNEQYFGPGTRLTVT.

This clone was counted only a few times. The chain joins TRBV28 to TRBJ2-3; 7 bases are a match to TRBD2. This CDR3 spans 14 amino acids. The V gene's germline CDR1 is MDHEN and CDR2 SYDVKM. The junction had 11 bases not matched to a gene; V was cut back by 7 bases and J by 7 bases. The CDR3 loop is CASMWGRASYTQYF. The CDR3 DNA reads TGTGCCAGCATGTGGGGGAGGGCCTCATATACGCAGTATTTT. The variable domain in full, with the rest retrieved from reference TRBV28 and TRBJ2-3, is DVKVTQSSRYLVKRTGEKVFLECVQDMDHENMFWYRQDPGLGLRLIYFSYDVKMKEKGDIPEGYSVSREKKERFSLILESASTNQTSMYLCASMWGRASYTQYFGPGTRLTVL.

The chain joins TRBV11-2 to TRBJ2-1; D gene uncertain. V was pared by 5 bases and J by 6 bases, with 11 bases between. Germline CDR1 SGHAT, CDR2 FQNNGV. CDR3 size: 13 residues. For the CDR3, the DNA is TGTGCCAGCAGCCCGAGTAGTGTCAATGAGCAGTTCTTC. Amino acid sequence: CASSPSSVNEQFF.